This TCR beta chain comes out of a study of control samples from healthy donors and cancer patients. Generated by immunoSEQ multiplex PCR, the TCRdb table keeps only in-frame clones and is missing some. The sample gives approximately 100,000 clones, about nine tenths of which show up once; over 3% is in the top ten. V lost 1 base to trimming and J lost 0 bases; unmatched junction nucleotides: 0. The CDR3 spans 15 residues. Germline CDR1 is SGHTA and CDR2 is FQGTGA. The TCR was taken from a woman younger than 35 in good health. The J gene is TRBJ2-1, the V gene TRBV7-3; 7 bases are a match to TRBD2. Sequenced material: blood. For the CDR3, the DNA is TGTGCCAGCAGCTTAAGCGGGAGCTCCTACAATGAGCAGTTCTTC. Translation: CASSLSGSSYNEQFF.